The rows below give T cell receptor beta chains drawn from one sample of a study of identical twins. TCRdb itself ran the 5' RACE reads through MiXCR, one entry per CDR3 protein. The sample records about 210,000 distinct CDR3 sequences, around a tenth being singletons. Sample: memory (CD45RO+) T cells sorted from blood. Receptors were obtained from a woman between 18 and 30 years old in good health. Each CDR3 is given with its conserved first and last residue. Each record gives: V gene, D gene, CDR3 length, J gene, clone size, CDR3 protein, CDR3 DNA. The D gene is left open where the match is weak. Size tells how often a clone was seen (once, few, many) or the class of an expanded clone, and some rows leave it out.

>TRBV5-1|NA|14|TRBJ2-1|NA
CASSLAREPREQFF
TGCGCCAGCAGCTTGGCTAGGGAGCCGCGGGAGCAGTTCTTC
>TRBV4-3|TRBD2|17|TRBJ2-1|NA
CASSQDLKREPGNEQFF
TGCGCCAGCAGCCAAGATCTCAAGCGGGAGCCCGGCAATGAGCAGTTCTTC
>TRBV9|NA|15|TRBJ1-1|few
CASSTHPETGTEAFF
TGTGCCAGCTCAACTCACCCCGAGACGGGCACTGAAGCTTTCTTT
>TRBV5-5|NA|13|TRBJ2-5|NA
CASSPNSDPPGYF
TGTGCCAGCAGCCCTAACTCGGACCCTCCGGGCTACTTC
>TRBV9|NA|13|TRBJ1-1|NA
CASSVPPNTEAFF
TGTGCCAGCAGCGTACCCCCGAACACTGAAGCTTTCTTT
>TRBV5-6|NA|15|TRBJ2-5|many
CASSLVVAAQETQYF
TGTGCCAGCAGCTTGGTGGTAGCGGCCCAAGAGACCCAGTACTTC
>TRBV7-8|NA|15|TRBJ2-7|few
CASSSQRGYSYEQYF
TGTGCCAGCAGCTCGCAACGGGGCTACTCCTACGAGCAGTACTTC
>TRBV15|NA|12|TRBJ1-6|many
CATSGPGRPLHF
TGTGCCACCAGCGGCCCGGGACGACCCCTCCACTTT
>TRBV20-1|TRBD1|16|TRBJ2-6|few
CSATGRGYSGANVLTF
TGCAGTGCTACCGGCAGGGGGTACTCTGGGGCCAACGTCCTGACTTTC
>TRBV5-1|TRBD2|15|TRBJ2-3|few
CASSLEWGGADTQYF
TGCGCCAGCAGCTTGGAGTGGGGAGGGGCAGATACGCAGTATTTT
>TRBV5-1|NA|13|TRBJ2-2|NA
CASSLGEAGELFF
TGCGCCAGCAGCTTGGGGGAGGCCGGGGAGCTGTTTTTT